This T cell receptor beta chain was sequenced for a study of identical twins. Notes on the study in general: Low generation-probability sequences were in excess among twin-shared out-of-frame alpha sequences. Invariant T cells like MAIT and iNKT could partly confound the zero-insertion analyses.

As for this clonotype: Its antigen is not identified.

Template switching supplied a universal primer site; unique molecular identifiers were carried on the cDNA. TCRdb re-called the 5' RACE reads with MiXCR, one entry per CDR3 protein. Of a few hundred thousand distinct CDR3 sequences listed, 12% to 15% were seen once; the top ten hold roughly 0.44%. V was pared by 1 base and J by 9 bases, with 8 bases of the junction left unmatched. The CDR3 has 15 amino acids. Germline V gene sequence: CDR1 SGHDN, CDR2 FVKESK. In addition, the sample was reused for a study of yellow fever vaccine responses in identical twins.

The TCR comes from a woman between 18 and 29 years old in good health. Sequenced input: CD4+ T cells sorted from blood. The V gene is TRBV14, the J gene TRBJ2-3; TRBD1 agrees at 9 bases. The CDR3 here is CASSQATGGRRTQYF. The CDR3 coding sequence is TGTGCCAGCAGCCAAGCTACAGGGGGCAGGAGGACGCAGTATTTT.